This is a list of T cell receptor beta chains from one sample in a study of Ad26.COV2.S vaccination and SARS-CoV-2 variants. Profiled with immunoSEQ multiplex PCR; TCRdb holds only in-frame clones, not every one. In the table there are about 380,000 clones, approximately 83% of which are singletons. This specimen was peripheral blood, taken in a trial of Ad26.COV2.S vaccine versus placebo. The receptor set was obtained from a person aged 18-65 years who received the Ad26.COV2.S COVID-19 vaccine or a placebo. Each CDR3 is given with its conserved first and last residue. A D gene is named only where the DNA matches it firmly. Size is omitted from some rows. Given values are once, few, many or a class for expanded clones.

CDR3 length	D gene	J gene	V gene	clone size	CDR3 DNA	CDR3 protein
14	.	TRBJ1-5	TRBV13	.	TGTGCCAGCAGCTTCCGGGCCTCCAATCAGCCCCAGCATTTT	CASSFRASNQPQHF
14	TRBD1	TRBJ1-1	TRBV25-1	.	TGTGCCAGCGCTACAGGGGGCAGGAACACTGAAGCTTTCTTT	CASATGGRNTEAFF
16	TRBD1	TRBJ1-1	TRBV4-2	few	TGTGCCAGCAGCCAACCGGGACAGGGGGCGGACACTGAAGCTTTCTTT	CASSQPGQGADTEAFF
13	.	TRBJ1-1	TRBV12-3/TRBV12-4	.	TGTGCCAGCAGCTCAGGGGCGCGGCCTGAAGCTTTCTTT	CASSSGARPEAFF
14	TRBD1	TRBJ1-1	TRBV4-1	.	TGCGCCAGCAGCCAACCGACAGGGGAGGGCCAAGCTTTCTTT	CASSQPTGEGQAFF
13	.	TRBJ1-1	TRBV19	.	TGTGCCAGTAGTATCGGGTGGGAAAGTGAAGCTTTCTTT	CASSIGWESEAFF
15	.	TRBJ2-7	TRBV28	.	TGTGCCAGCAGTCCCGGGACTGATGGTCGAAACGAGCAGTACTTC	CASSPGTDGRNEQYF
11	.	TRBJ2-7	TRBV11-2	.	TGTGCCAGCAGCTTAGATTACGAGCAGTACTTC	CASSLDYEQYF
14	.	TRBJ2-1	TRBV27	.	TGTGCCAGCAGTTTATCGGGTTTATGGAATGAGCAGTTCTTC	CASSLSGLWNEQFF
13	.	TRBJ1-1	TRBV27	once	TGTGCCAGCTCCCCGTCCGGACACTCAGAAGCTTTCTTT	CASSPSGHSEAFF
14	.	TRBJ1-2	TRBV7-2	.	TGTGCCAGCAGCTTAACCTTTTCGGCGGATGGCTACACCTTC	CASSLTFSADGYTF
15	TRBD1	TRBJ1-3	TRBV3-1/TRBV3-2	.	TGTGCCAGCAGCCAAGGGACAGGGACTGGAAACACCATATATTTT	CASSQGTGTGNTIYF
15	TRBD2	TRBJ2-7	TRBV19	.	TGTGCCAGTAGTATCTCCGGGCGGGAGGAAAGGGAGCAGTACTTC	CASSISGREEREQYF
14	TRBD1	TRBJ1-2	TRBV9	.	TGTGCCAGCAGCGTAGGACAGGGCAACTATGGCTACACCTTC	CASSVGQGNYGYTF
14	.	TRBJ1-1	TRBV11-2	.	TGTGCCAGCAGCTTAGAACAGAGGTACACTGAAGCTTTCTTT	CASSLEQRYTEAFF
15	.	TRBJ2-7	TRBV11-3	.	TGTGCCAGCAGCCTAGGGACGGTGAGATCCTACGAGCAGTACTTC	CASSLGTVRSYEQYF
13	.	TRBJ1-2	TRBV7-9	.	TGTGCCAGCAGCTCACAGGGTCGCTATGGCTACACCTTC	CASSSQGRYGYTF
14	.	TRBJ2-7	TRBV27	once	TGTGCCAGCAGTTTACAGGGGTCTTTCTACGAGCAGTACTTC	CASSLQGSFYEQYF
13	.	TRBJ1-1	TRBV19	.	TGTGCCAGTAGTGCCTCCGTGAACACTGAAGCTTTCTTT	CASSASVNTEAFF
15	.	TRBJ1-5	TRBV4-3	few	TGCGCCAGCAGCCAAGGGCGACCAAACAATCAGCCCCAGCATTTT	CASSQGRPNNQPQHF